This T cell receptor (beta chain) came from a study of persistence of HIV-infected CD4 T cells. Overall study context: CD4+ T cells responding to CMV or HIV-1 Gag were isolated.

The stimulus was an HIV-1 Gag 15-mer peptide pool, 0.85 to 1 ug/peptide/mL. CD40L/CD69 double-negative CD45RO-high memory CD4+ T cells were collected. The immunoSEQ assay was version 4, run in survey mode. The table came from immunoSEQ multiplex PCR; TCRdb's copy has only in-frame clones and leaves some out. The top ten clones hold more than 1.5% of a sample with approximately 65,000 clones, under 80% of them seen once. Worth noting for this clone: Its antigen is undetermined.

Germline values: CDR1 MDHEN, CDR2 SYDVKM. CDR3 length: 14 amino acids. Trimming took 7 bases from V and 0 from J, leaving 10 bases between them. This TCR was sampled from an adult man with HIV who was CMV-seropositive. The sample consisted of CD4+ T cells sorted from PBMCs after roughly 17-hour stimulation, taken from a patient who received antiretroviral therapy. This chain joins TRBV28 and TRBJ1-5; D is possibly TRBD1 (5 bases). The CDR3 reads CASTSGNSNQPQHF. CDR3 nucleotide sequence: TGTGCCAGCACCTCAGGGAATAGCAATCAGCCCCAGCATTTT. The full variable domain, completed using reference TRBV28 and TRBJ1-5, is DVKVTQSSRYLVKRTGEKVFLECVQDMDHENMFWYRQDPGLGLRLIYFSYDVKMKEKGDIPEGYSVSREKKERFSLILESASTNQTSMYLCASTSGNSNQPQHFGDGTRLSIL.